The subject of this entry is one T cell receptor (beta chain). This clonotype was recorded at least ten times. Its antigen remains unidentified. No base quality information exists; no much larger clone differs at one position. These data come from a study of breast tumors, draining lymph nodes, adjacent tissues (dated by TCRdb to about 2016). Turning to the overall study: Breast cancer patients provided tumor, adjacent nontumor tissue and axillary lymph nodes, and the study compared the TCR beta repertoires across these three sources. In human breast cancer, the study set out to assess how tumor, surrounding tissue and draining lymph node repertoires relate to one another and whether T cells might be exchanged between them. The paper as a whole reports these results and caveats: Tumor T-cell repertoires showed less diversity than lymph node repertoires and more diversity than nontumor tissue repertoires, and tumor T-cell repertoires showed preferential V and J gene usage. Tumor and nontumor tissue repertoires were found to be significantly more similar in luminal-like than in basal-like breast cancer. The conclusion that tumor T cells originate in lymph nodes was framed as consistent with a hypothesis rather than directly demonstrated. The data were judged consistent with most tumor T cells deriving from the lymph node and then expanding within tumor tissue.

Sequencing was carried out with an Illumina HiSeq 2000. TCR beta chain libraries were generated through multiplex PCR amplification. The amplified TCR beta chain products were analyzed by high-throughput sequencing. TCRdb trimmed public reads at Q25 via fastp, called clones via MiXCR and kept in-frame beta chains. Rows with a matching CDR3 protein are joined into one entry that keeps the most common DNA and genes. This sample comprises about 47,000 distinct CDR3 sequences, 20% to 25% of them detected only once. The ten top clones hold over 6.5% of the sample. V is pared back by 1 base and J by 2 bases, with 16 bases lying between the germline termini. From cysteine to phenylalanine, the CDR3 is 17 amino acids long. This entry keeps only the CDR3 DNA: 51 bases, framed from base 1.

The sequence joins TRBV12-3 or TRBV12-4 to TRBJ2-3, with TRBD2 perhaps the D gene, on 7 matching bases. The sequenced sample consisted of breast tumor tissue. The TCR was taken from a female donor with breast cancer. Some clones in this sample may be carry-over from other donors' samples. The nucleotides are TGTGCCAGCAGTTTAGGGGGGGGGCGGGGGAACACAGATACGCAGTATTTT. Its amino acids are CASSLGGGRGNTDTQYF.